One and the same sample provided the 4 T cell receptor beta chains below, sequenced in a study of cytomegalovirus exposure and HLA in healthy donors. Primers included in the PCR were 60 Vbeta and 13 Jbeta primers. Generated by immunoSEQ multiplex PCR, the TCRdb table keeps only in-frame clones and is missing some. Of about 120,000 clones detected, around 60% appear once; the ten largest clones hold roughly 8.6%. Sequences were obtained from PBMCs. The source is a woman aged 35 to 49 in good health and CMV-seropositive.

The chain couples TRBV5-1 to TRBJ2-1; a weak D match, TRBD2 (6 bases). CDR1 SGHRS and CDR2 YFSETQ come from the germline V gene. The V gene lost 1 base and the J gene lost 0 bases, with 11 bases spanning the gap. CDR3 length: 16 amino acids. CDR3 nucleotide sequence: TGCGCCAGCAGCTTGCACAGCGGGCGCTCCTACAATGAGCAGTTCTTC. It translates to CASSLHSGRSYNEQFF.

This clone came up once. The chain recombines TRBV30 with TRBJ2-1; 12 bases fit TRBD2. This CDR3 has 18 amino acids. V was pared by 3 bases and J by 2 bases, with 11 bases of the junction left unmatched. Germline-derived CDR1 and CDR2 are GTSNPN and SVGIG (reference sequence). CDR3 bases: TGTGCCTGGAGCAAGAGACTAGCGGGAGATCCCACCTACAATGAGCAGTTCTTC. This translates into CAWSKRLAGDPTYNEQFF.

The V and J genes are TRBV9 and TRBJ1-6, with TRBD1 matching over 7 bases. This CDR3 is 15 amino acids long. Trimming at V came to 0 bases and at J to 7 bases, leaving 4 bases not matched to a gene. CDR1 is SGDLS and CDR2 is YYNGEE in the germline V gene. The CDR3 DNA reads TGTGCCAGCAGCGTAGATGGACAGGCGAATTCACCCCTCCACTTT. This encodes CASSVDGQANSPLHF.

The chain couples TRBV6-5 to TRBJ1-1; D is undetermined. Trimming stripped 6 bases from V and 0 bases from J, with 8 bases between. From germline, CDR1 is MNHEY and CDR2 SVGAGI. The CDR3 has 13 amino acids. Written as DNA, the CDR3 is TGTGCCAGCAGCCTACAGATGAACACTGAAGCTTTCTTT. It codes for CASSLQMNTEAFF.